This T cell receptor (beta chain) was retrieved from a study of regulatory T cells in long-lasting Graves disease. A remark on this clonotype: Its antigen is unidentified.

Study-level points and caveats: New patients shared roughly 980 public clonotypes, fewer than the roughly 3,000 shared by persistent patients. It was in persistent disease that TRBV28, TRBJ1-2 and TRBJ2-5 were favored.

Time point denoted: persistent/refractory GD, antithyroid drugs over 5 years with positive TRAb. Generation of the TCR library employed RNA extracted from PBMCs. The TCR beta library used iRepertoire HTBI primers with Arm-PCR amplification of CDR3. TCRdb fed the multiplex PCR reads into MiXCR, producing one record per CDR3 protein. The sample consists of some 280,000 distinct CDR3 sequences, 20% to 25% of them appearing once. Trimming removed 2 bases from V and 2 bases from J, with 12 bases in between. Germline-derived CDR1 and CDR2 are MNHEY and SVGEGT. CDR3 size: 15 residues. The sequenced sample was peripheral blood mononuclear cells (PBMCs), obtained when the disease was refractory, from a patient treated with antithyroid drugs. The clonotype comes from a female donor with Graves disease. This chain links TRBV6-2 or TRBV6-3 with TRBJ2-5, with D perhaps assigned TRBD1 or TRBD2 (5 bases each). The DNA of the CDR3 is TGTGCCAGCAGTTACCAGGGACGCGATCAAGAGACCCAGTACTTC. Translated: CASSYQGRDQETQYF.